Listed below are T cell receptor beta chains from one sample, sequenced in a study of human T cells and chemical hapten exposure. TCRdb called the RACE reads again in MiXCR, with one record for every CDR3 protein. The data show about 30,000 distinct CDR3 sequences, around 5.9% seen once. The source material was whole blood. The receptor source for this set is a human donor in good health. Some clones in this sample may be carry-over from other donors' samples. CDR3s include the opening cysteine and the closing phenylalanine or tryptophan. Fields, in order: V gene, D gene, J gene, clone size, CDR3 DNA, CDR3 protein. D genes are given only for firm matches. Only part of the rows carry a size: once, few, many, or a class if the clone is expanded.

>TRBV18|TRBD1|TRBJ1-6|many
TGTGCCAGCTCGCAGAGCCGGGACAGGGGTTCACCCCTCCACTTT
CASSQSRDRGSPLHF
>TRBV10-3|TRBD2|TRBJ2-7|many
TGTGCCATCAGGATAGCGGGAGTTCCCGAGCAGTACTTC
CAIRIAGVPEQYF
>TRBV6-1|.|TRBJ1-4|many
TGTGCCAGCAGTGGGGAGTATTTCGAAAAACTGTTTTTT
CASSGEYFEKLFF
>TRBV5-6|.|TRBJ2-1|few
TGTGCCAGCAGCTTGGGGTCTGATGAGCAGTTCTTC
CASSLGSDEQFF
>TRBV18|TRBD1|TRBJ1-1|many
TGTGCCAGCTCACCACTCGGGACAGGGGGCGGTGGCACTGAAGCTTTCTTT
CASSPLGTGGGGTEAFF
>TRBV6-2/TRBV6-3|TRBD1|TRBJ1-1|.
TGTGCCAGCAGTTACCAATACCTACAGGGGGCTGAAGCTTTCTTT
CASSYQYLQGAEAFF
>TRBV7-9|TRBD2|TRBJ2-7|many
TGTGCCAGCAGCTCGGGCGCAACTAGCGTGTTGGGCGAGCAGTACTTC
CASSSGATSVLGEQYF
>TRBV29-1|.|TRBJ1-1|many
TGCAGCGTTGACAGGGAGGACACTGAAGCTTTCTTT
CSVDREDTEAFF
>TRBV4-1|TRBD1|TRBJ2-4|many
TGCGCCAGCAGTACGGGACAGGATTTCAAAAACATTCAGTACTTC
CASSTGQDFKNIQYF
>TRBV6-2/TRBV6-3|.|TRBJ2-4|few
TGTGCCAGCAGTTACAGGGGACGGCAGTACTTC
CASSYRGRQYF
>TRBV12-3/TRBV12-4|.|TRBJ1-6|.
TGTGCCAGCAGCGCAACAGGGAATTCACCCCTCCACTTT
CASSATGNSPLHF
>TRBV4-3|.|TRBJ2-2|many
TGCGCCAGCAGCCAAGATGAGGGGGCCGGGGAGCTGTTTTTT
CASSQDEGAGELFF
>TRBV19|.|TRBJ2-2|.
TGTGCCAGTAGTCTTGGACCCTTGGGGGAGCTGTTTTTT
CASSLGPLGELFF
>TRBV14|.|TRBJ2-3|few
TGTGCCAGCAGCCAAGATGAGCACAGACTGGCGCAGTATTTT
CASSQDEHRLAQYF
>TRBV20-1|.|TRBJ2-1|.
TGCAGTGCTACAGGAGGGTATTCGGACAATGAGCAGTTCTTC
CSATGGYSDNEQFF
>TRBV29-1|.|TRBJ1-1|few
TGCAGCGTTGTAAGGGGGTTGGGGGACACTGAAGCTTTCTTT
CSVVRGLGDTEAFF
>TRBV2|.|TRBJ1-2|.
TGTGCCAGCAGTGAAATAGACATGGATGGCTACACCTTC
CASSEIDMDGYTF
>TRBV10-3|TRBD1|TRBJ2-3|.
TGTGCCATCAGTGGGACAGGTGGCAAAGATACGCAGTATTTT
CAISGTGGKDTQYF
>TRBV12-3/TRBV12-4|TRBD1|TRBJ1-1|many
TGTGCCAGCACCCAGCCTGGGACAGGGGCTTCTGAAGCTTTCTTT
CASTQPGTGASEAFF
>TRBV12-3/TRBV12-4|.|TRBJ1-1|.
TGTGCCAGCAGTTTATACGGGAACACTGAAGCTTTCTTT
CASSLYGNTEAFF
>TRBV6-2/TRBV6-3|TRBD2|TRBJ2-1|many
TGTGCCAGCAGCCGTACTAGCGGTGGAAGGGAGCAGTTCTTC
CASSRTSGGREQFF
>TRBV6-4|TRBD1|TRBJ2-2|many
TGTGCCAGCAGTCCCGGGACAGGGGACACCGGGGAGCTGTTTTTT
CASSPGTGDTGELFF
>TRBV6-1|.|TRBJ2-5|few
TGTGCCAGCAGCCCAGTACAAGAGACCCAGTACTTC
CASSPVQETQYF
>TRBV6-5|.|TRBJ1-5|many
TGTGCCAGCAGCCTAATGAGCAATCAGCCCCAGCATTTT
CASSLMSNQPQHF
>TRBV6-2/TRBV6-3|.|TRBJ1-2|many
TGTGCCAGCCGTTCCGCCGACAGGACCCTCTATGGCTACACCTTC
CASRSADRTLYGYTF
>TRBV12-3/TRBV12-4|.|TRBJ1-1|many
TGTGCCAGCAGTTTAGGCCGGGCCGAAGTCACTGAAGCTTTCTTT
CASSLGRAEVTEAFF
>TRBV20-1|.|TRBJ2-3|many
TGCAGTGCTTCTAAGGGGGTGGGGTTATGGTATTTT
CSASKGVGLWYF